Reported below is one TCR beta chain. This sample is drawn from a study of Ad26.COV2.S vaccination and SARS-CoV-2 variants. As for the study in general: Participants got Ad26.COV2.S intramuscularly, once or twice 56 days apart.

Germline lookup yields CDR1 MNHNS and CDR2 SASEGT. V dropped 2 bases and J dropped 0 bases, with 7 bases sitting between them. This CDR3 spans 14 amino acids. Some clones are missing from TCRdb's copy, which holds only in-frame ones; the method was immunoSEQ multiplex PCR. This sample has a few hundred thousand clones, with roughly 90% found just once. Noted treatment: roughly 19 received Ad26.COV2.S at low or high dose, single or two shots; five or six received placebo; per-sample allocation not given. Repertoires come from day 63 after the first vaccine or placebo injection. This sequence originates from a person aged 18 to 65 who received the Ad26.COV2.S COVID-19 vaccine or a placebo. The material sequenced was peripheral blood, taken in a trial of Ad26.COV2.S vaccine versus placebo. The V gene is TRBV6-1, the J gene TRBJ1-2; D perhaps matches TRBD1 (5 bases). The DNA for the CDR3 is TGTGCCAGCAGTGAAAGGGGAACTAACTATGGCTACACCTTC. Translating it yields CASSERGTNYGYTF.